This TCR beta chain was sequenced for a study of monozygotic twins with cystic fibrosis. General study results and limits: The repertoire was suggested to be naive-dominated, clonality median about 0.01. Unrelated CF individuals shared fewer identical clonotypes than monozygotic CF twins. Co-twins had the most similar V usage for 13 of 16 pairs, J for 8.

The germline gives CDR1 SGHKS, CDR2 YYEKEE (reference sequence). V shed 3 bases and J shed 2 bases, with 12 bases lying between them. The CDR3 contains 14 residues. A note on this clone: Its cognate antigen is unknown.

Profiled with immunoSEQ multiplex PCR; TCRdb holds only in-frame clones, not every one. The sample contains around 33,000 clones, approximately 84% of which appear only once. Specimen: blood. The sequence was collected from a girl aged 2 to 9 with cystic fibrosis. V usage is TRBV5-5 and J usage is TRBJ2-7, with a tentative D call TRBD2 (6 bases). CDR3: CASSSRWGAYEQYF. In nucleotides, the CDR3 is TGTGCCAGCAGCTCCCGGTGGGGGGCCTACGAGCAGTACTTC.